The TCR beta chain under discussion was sequenced for a study of blood T cell repertoires in COVID-19. Study context: PBMCs, B-cell-depleted T cells, or T cells provided the cDNA or gDNA that made up the material.

Seattle's enrolled individuals joined amid active infection and were then monitored longitudinally. This clone came up once. Authors' processing steps: Amplified reference gene primers provided the basis for estimating nucleated cell counts. The protocol was immunoSEQ multiplex PCR, while the TCRdb copy is restricted to in-frame clones and leaves out a portion. Clone size and V and J calls were adopted from that table, with D and trimming inferred from the DNA. This table holds about 300,000 clones, nearly 90% found once. V was clipped by 0 bases and J by 3 bases, with 12 bases between them. Germline values: CDR1 MNHEY, CDR2 SVGAGI. This CDR3 has 16 residues.

The TCR was taken from a woman in her 30s with COVID-19, enrolled during active disease. The chain carries TRBV6-5 and TRBJ2-1; D call uncertain. The sequenced sample was peripheral blood. The CDR3, as DNA: TGTGCCAGCAGTTACTCGAGTCTGCTTGACTACAATGAGCAGTTCTTC. Translation: CASSYSSLLDYNEQFF.